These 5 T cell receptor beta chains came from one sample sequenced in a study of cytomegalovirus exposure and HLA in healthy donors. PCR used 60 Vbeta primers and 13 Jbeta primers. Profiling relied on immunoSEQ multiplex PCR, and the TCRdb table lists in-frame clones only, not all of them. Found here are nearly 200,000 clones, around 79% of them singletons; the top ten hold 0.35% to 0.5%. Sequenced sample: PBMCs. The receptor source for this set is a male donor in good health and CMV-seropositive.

CDR3 residues: CASSLGLAGGSTDTQYF. The DNA for the CDR3 is TGTGCCAGTAGTCTGGGACTAGCGGGGGGTAGCACAGATACGCAGTATTTT. The chain combines TRBV19 with TRBJ2-3, with 15 bases matching TRBD2. This CDR3 has 17 amino acids. The V gene's germline CDR1 is LNHDA and CDR2 SQIVND (reference sequence). V lost 5 bases, J lost 0 bases, and 3 bases stayed unmatched.

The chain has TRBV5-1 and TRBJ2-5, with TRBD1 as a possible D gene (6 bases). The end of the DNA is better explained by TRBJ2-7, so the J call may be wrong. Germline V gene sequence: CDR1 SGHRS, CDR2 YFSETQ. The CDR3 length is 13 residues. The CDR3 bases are TGCGCCAGCAACAGGGACACCGGCTACGAGCAGTACTTC. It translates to CASNRDTGYEQYF.

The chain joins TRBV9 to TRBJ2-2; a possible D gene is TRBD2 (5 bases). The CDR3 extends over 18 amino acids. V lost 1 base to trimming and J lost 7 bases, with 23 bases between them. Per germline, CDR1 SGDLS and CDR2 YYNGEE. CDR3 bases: TGTGCCAGCAGCGTAAACCCCCCTGGGCTAGCCTTAAACGGGGAGCTGTTTTTT. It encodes CASSVNPPGLALNGELFF.

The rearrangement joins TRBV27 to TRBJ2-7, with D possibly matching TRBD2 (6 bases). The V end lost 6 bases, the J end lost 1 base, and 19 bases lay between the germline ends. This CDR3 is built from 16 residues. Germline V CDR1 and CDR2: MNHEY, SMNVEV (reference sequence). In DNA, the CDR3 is TGTGCCAGCAGCCCCACCCCGCCTAGCGCTTCCTACGAGCAGTACTTC. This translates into CASSPTPPSASYEQYF.

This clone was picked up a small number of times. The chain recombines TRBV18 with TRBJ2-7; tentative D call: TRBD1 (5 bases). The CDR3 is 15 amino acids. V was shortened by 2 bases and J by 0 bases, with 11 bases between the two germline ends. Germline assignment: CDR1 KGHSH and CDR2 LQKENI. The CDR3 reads CASSPRTLSSYEQYF. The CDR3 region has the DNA TGTGCCAGCTCACCAAGGACATTAAGCTCCTACGAGCAGTACTTC.